Given below is one TCR beta chain in context. This specimen comes from a study of blood T cell repertoires in COVID-19. V lost 7 bases and J lost 1, with 10 bases in between. Germline V lookup: CDR1 SQVTM, CDR2 ANQGSEA. The CDR3 totals 12 residues. Here immunoSEQ multiplex PCR was the method, and the copy in TCRdb shows in-frame clones only, minus some. Of over 200,000 clones in the sample, about 90% are singletons; the top ten hold 1.5% to 2%. The TCR originated in a man aged 40-50 years with active or convalescent COVID-19. The sample was peripheral blood. V and J are TRBV29-1 and TRBJ1-1; perhaps TRBD1 as D (6 bases). The chain's CDR3 is CSAAGANTEAFF. For the CDR3, the DNA is TGCAGCGCCGCGGGGGCGAACACTGAAGCTTTCTTT. The full variable domain, rest sourced from reference TRBV29-1 and TRBJ1-1, is SAVISQKPSRDICQRGTSLTIQCQVDSQVTMMFWYRQQPGQSLTLIATANQGSEATYESGFVIDKFPISRPNLTFSTLTVSNMSPEDSSIYLCSAAGANTEAFFGQGTRLTVV.